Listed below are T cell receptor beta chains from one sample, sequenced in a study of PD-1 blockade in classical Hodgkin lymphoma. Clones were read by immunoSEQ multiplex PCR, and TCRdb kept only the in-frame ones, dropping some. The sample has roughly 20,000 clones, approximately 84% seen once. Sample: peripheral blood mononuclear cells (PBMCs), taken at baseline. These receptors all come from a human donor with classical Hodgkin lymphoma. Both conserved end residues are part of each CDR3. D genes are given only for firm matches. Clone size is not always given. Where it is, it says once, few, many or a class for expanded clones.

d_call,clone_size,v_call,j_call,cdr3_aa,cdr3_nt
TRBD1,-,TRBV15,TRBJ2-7,CATSRDYPGQGGNYEQYF,TGTGCCACCAGCAGAGACTACCCGGGACAGGGGGGGAACTACGAGCAGTACTTC
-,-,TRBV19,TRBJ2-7,CASSSRPGGEQYF,TGTGCCAGTAGCTCCCGGCCCGGCGGGGAGCAGTACTTC
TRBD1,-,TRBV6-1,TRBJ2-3,CASSATGSADTQYF,TGTGCCAGCAGTGCGACAGGGAGCGCAGATACGCAGTATTTT
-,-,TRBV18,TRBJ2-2,CASSNTGELFF,TGTGCCAGCTCAAACACCGGGGAGCTGTTTTTT
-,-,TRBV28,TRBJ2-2,CASSPRHSPNTGELFF,TGTGCCAGCAGTCCCCGTCATTCTCCGAACACCGGGGAGCTGTTTTTT
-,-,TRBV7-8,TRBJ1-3,CASSWGGSGNTIYF,TGTGCCAGCAGCTGGGGGGGGAGCGGAAACACCATATATTTT
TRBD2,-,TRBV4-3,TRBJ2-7,CASSQSPGGAYEQYF,TGCGCCAGCAGCCAATCACCCGGGGGGGCTTACGAGCAGTACTTC
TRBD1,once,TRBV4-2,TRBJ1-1,CASSHDETGGQNTEAFF,TGTGCCAGCAGCCATGACGAAACAGGGGGCCAGAACACTGAAGCTTTCTTT
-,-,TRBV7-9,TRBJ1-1,CASSLNSAGDVDTEAFF,TGTGCCAGCAGCTTAAATTCGGCAGGGGACGTTGACACTGAAGCTTTCTTT
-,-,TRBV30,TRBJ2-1,CAWSIARGNEQFF,TGTGCCTGGAGTATAGCGAGGGGCAATGAGCAGTTCTTC
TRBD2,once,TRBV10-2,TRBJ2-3,CASSEQRGGSTDTQYF,TGCGCCAGCAGTGAGCAGCGGGGGGGCAGCACAGATACGCAGTATTTT
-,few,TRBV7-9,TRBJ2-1,CASSSTGPDFNEQFF,TGTGCCAGCAGCTCCACAGGGCCTGATTTTAATGAGCAGTTCTTC
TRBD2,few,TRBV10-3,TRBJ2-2,CAISVAGGDTGELFF,TGTGCCATCAGCGTAGCGGGGGGGGACACCGGGGAGCTGTTTTTT
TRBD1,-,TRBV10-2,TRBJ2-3,CASSDPGQVTQYF,TGCGCCAGCAGTGACCCCGGACAGGTAACGCAGTATTTT
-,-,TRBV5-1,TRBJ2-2,CASSSQGTGELFF,TGCGCCAGCAGCTCGCAAGGTACCGGGGAGCTGTTTTTT
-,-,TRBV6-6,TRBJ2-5,CASRYSGNQETQYF,TGTGCCAGCAGATATAGCGGAAACCAAGAGACCCAGTACTTC
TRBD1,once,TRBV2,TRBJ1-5,CASSSRTGGQPQHF,TGTGCCAGCAGTTCTAGGACAGGGGGTCAGCCCCAGCATTTT
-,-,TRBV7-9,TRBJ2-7,CASSKDHSEEQYF,TGTGCCAGCAGCAAAGACCACTCGGAGGAGCAGTACTTC
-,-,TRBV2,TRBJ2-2,CASFPGTPPGELFF,TGTGCCAGCTTCCCCGGGACCCCGCCCGGGGAGCTGTTTTTT
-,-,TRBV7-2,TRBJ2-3,CASSLAGGATDTQYF,TGTGCCAGCAGCTTAGCAGGCGGCGCCACAGATACGCAGTATTTT
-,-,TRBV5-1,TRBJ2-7,CASSLAPGVEQYF,TGCGCCAGCAGCTTGGCCCCCGGGGTCGAGCAGTACTTC
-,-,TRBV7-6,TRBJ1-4,CASSLPGPQLEKLFF,TGTGCCAGCAGCTTACCGGGACCCCAACTTGAAAAACTGTTTTTT
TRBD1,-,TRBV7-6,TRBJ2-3,CASSPRFRDRNPDTQYF,TGTGCCAGCAGTCCCAGGTTTAGGGACAGGAACCCAGATACGCAGTATTTT
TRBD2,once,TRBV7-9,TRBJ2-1,CASSSSGGPPKNNEQFF,TGTGCCAGCAGCTCTAGCGGGGGCCCTCCGAAGAACAATGAGCAGTTCTTC
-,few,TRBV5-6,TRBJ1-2,CASSLAAVGGYTF,TGTGCCAGCAGCTTGGCGGCAGTGGGAGGCTACACCTTC
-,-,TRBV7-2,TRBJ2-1,CASSPGLGEQFF,TGTGCCAGCAGCCCTGGACTTGGTGAGCAGTTCTTC
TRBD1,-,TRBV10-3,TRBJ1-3,CAITLRDRGLSGNTIYF,TGTGCCATCACCCTTCGGGACAGGGGGCTAAGTGGAAACACCATATATTTT
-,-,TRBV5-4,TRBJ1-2,CASSYPSGGYTF,TGTGCCAGCAGCTATCCTTCGGGTGGCTACACCTTC
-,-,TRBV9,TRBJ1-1,CASSPPGAAGIGFF,TGTGCCAGCAGCCCCCCCGGGGCCGCGGGGATTGGTTTCTTT
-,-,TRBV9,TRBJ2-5,CASSVESVGETQYF,TGTGCCAGCAGCGTAGAGTCCGTGGGAGAGACCCAGTACTTC
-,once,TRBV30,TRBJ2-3,CAWSSDSTDTQYF,TGTGCCTGGAGTTCGGACAGCACAGATACGCAGTATTTT
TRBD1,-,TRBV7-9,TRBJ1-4,CASSHRTGQNEKLFF,TGTGCCAGCAGCCATAGGACAGGACAAAATGAAAAACTGTTTTTT
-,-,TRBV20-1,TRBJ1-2,CSARTGYGYTF,TGCAGTGCTAGGACAGGCTATGGCTACACCTTC
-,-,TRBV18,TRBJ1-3,CASSSQGTTGNTIYF,TGTGCCAGCTCATCTCAGGGGACCACGGGAAACACCATATATTTT
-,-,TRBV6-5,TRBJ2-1,CASSYGIEQFF,TGTGCCAGCAGTTACGGTATTGAGCAGTTCTTC
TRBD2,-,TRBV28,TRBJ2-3,CASSFSGGYTDTQYF,TGTGCCAGCAGTTTCAGCGGGGGATACACAGATACGCAGTATTTT
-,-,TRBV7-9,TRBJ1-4,CASSLGGAITNEKLFF,TGTGCCAGCAGCTTGGGGGGAGCTATAACTAATGAAAAACTGTTTTTT
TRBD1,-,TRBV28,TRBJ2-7,CASSSGTGVYEQYF,TGTGCCAGCAGTTCCGGGACAGGGGTCTACGAGCAGTACTTC
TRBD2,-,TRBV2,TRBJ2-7,CASSVTSVYEQYF,TGTGCCAGCAGTGTAACTAGCGTCTACGAGCAGTACTTC
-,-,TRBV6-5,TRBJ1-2,CASSYSEALYGYTF,TGTGCCAGCAGTTACTCGGAGGCCCTCTATGGCTACACCTTC
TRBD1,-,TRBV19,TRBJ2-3,CASGDRGVGDTQYF,TGTGCCAGTGGAGACAGGGGTGTTGGAGATACGCAGTATTTT
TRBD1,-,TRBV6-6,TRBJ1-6,CASRLQGQSPLHF,TGTGCCAGCAGATTACAGGGGCAATCACCCCTCCACTTT
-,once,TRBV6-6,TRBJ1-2,CASSYERFDGYTF,TGTGCCAGCAGTTACGAGCGTTTCGATGGCTACACCTTC